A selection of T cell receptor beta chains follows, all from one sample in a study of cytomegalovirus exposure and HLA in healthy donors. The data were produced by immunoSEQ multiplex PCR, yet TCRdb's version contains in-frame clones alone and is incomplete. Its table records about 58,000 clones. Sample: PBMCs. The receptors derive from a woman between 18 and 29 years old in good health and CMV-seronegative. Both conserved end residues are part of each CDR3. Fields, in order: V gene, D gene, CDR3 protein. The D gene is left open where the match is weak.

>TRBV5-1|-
CASSFASETQYF
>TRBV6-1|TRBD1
CASSVSRGLFSGANVLTF
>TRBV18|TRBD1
CASDRGDGYTF
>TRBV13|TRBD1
CASSLGQGASYGYTF
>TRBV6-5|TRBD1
CASRGTGGSNQPQHF
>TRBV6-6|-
CASSLSGKLFF
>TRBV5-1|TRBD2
CASSLFTGGSYNEQFF
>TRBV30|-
CAWSVRSLGQPQHF
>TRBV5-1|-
CASSLGQPLGDEQFF
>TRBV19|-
CASRRQASSYEQYF
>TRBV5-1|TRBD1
CASSLEDRRWQEQFF
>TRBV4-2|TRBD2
CASQPGGLNTGELFF
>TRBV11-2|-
CASSLDSWYEQYF
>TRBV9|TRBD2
CASSVRLAGSNEQFF
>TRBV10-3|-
CAISGSTDTQYF
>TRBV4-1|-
CASGQLQGISGNTIYF
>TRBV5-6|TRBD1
CASSLDRGYGYTF
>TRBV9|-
CASSVSGSAYGYTF
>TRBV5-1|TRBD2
CASSEIFLAGGLTSEQYF
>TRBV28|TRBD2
CASSPRGGRPGEQFF
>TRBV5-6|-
CASSLREDTRAFF
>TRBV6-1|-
CASTRSDSTDTQYF
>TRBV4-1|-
CASSQVNRNEAFF
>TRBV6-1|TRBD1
CASSALSPGQENGAYEQYF
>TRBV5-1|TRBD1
CARTGGYGHTF
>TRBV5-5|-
CASSLESSYYTDTQYF
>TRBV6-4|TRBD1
CASSDRDRGAAGANVLTF
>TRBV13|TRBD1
CASSLGGTGENYGYTF
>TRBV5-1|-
CASSLGVMNTEAFF
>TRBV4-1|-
CASSQRNRVQGYTF
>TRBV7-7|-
CASSLALGNTGELFF
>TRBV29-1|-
CSALLEGRQETQYF
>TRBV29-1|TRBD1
CSGQSGQSFRKDTQYF
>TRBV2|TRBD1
CASSDRTGNQPQHF
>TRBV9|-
CASSVGRVNEKLFF
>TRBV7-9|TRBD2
CASSPRGAGGTDTQYF
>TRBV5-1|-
CASSLATVYGYTF
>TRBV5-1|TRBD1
CASSLVGQGRNGYTF
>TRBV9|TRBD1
CASSAGTAFSIGGYTF
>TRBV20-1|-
CSASGQGTQYF
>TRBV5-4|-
CASSLEGGYGYTF
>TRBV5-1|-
CASSWGEPNEKLFF
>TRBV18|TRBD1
CASSPTGQGTGYTF
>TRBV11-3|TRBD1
CASSLGTPTGGLSYEQYF
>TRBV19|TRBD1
CASSARDRSSGNTIYF
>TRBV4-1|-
CASNERGEAFF
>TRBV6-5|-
CASSYAGVQETQYF
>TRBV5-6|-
CASSLPRREANTEAFF
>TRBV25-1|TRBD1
CASSGKTGGIFPRTF
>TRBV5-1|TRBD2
CASSYRPPAGGSTGELFF
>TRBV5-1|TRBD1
CASSAAGQGEKLFF